The 2 T cell receptor beta chains listed next were all sequenced from one sample in a study of blood T cell repertoires in COVID-19. The table came from immunoSEQ multiplex PCR; TCRdb's copy has only in-frame clones and leaves some out. The repertoire includes roughly 130,000 clones, over 75% of them detected once, and 3.6% sits in the top ten. Sequenced material: peripheral blood. These TCRs come from a woman aged 55-70 years with acute or convalescent COVID-19.

CDR3 DNA: TGTGCCAGCACCGGACAGGGGGTGGGCGAGCAGTACGTC. Translating it yields CASTGQGVGEQYV. The chain carries TRBV6-5 and TRBJ2-7; 10 nucleotides match TRBD1. Germline CDR1 MNHEY, CDR2 SVGAGI. Trimming removed 7 bases from V and 6 bases from J; junction bases left unmatched: 6. The CDR3 runs 13 residues.

This rearrangement joins TRBV9 to TRBJ2-3; 8 bases agree with TRBD1. The junction had 8 bases not matched to a gene; V was cut back by 3 bases and J by 2 bases. CDR1 SGDLS and CDR2 YYNGEE come from the germline V gene. The CDR3 contains 16 residues. CDR3 DNA sequence: TGTGCCAGCAGCGCCGGGGACAGGCCGGACACAGATACGCAGTATTTT. Its translation: CASSAGDRPDTDTQYF.